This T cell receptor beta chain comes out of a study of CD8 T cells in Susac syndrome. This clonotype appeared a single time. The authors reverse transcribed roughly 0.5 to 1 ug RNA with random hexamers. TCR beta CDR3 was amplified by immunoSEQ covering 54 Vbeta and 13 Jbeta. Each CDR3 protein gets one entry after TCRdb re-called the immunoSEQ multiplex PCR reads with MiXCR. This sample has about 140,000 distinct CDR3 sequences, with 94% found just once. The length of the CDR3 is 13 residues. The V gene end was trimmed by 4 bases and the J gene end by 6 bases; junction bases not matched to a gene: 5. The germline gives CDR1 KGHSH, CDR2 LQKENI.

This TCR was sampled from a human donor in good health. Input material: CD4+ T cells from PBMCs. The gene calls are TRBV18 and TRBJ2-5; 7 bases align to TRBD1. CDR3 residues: CASSLDREKTQYF. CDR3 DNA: TGTGCCAGCTCACTCGACAGGGAAAAGACCCAGTACTTC.